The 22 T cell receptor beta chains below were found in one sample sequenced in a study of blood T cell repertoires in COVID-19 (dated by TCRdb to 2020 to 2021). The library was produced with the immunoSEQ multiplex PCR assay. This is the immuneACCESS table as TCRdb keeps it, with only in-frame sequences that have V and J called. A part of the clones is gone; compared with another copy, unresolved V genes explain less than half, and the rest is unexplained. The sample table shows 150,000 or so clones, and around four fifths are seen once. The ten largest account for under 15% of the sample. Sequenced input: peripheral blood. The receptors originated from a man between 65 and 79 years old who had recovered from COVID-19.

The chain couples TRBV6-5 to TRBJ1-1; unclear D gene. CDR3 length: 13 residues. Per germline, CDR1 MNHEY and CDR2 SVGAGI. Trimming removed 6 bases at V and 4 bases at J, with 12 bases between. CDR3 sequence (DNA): TGTGCCAGCAGACAGCCACCAACCACTGAAGCTTTCTTT. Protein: CASRQPPTTEAFF.

The DNA for the CDR3 is TGCGCCAGCAGCTTGAGCCTGAGGGCCTACGAGCAGTACTTC. Translated: CASSLSLRAYEQYF. The V and J genes are TRBV5-1 and TRBJ2-7; D possibly corresponds to TRBD2 (5 bases). Germline V lookup: CDR1 SGHRS, CDR2 YFSETQ. V was trimmed by 1 base and J by 2 bases, leaving 10 bases between them. This CDR3 contains 14 residues.

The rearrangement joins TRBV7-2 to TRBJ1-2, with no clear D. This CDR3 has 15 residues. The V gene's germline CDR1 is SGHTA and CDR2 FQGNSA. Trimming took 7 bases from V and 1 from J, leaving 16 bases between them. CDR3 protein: CASTRGGSNNYGYTF. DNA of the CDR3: TGTGCCAGCACCCGTGGAGGCTCGAATAACTATGGCTACACCTTC.

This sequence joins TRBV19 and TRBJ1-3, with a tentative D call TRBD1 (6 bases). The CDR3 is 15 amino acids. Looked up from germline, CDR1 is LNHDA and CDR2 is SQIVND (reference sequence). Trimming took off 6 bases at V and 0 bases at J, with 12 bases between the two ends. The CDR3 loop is CASSIQGFSGNTIYF. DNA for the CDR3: TGTGCCAGTAGCATACAGGGCTTCTCTGGAAACACCATATATTTT.

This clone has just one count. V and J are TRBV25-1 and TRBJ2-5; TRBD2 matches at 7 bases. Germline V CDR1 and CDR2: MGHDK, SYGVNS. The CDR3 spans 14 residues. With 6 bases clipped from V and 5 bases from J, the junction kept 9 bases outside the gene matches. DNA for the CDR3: TGTGCCAGCAGCGGGGGAGGGAGTAGGGAGACCCAGTACTTC. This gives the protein CASSGGGSRETQYF. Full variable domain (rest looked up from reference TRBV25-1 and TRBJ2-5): EADIYQTPRYLVIGTGKKITLECSQTMGHDKMYWYQQDPGMELHLIHYSYGVNSTEKGDLSSESTVSRIRTEHFPLTLESARPSHTSQYLCASSGGGSRETQYFGPGTRLLVL.

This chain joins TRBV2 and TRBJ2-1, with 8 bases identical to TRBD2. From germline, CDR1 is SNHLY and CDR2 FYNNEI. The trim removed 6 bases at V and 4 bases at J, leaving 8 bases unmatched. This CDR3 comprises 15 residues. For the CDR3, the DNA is TGTGCCAGCAGGGGCGGGACTAGTCTATACAATGAGCAGTTCTTC. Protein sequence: CASRGGTSLYNEQFF.

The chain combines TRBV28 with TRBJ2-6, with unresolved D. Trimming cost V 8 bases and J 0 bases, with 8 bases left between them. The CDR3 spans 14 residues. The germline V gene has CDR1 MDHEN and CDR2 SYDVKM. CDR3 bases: TGTGCCAGCGGCAGGTCCTCTGGGGCCAACGTCCTGACTTTC. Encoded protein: CASGRSSGANVLTF.

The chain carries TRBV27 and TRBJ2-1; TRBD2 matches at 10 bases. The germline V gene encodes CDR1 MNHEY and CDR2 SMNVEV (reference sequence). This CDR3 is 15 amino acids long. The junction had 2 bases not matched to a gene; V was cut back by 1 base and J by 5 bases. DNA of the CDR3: TGTGCCAGCAGTTTATTGGGACTAGCGCACAATGAGCAGTTCTTC. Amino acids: CASSLLGLAHNEQFF.

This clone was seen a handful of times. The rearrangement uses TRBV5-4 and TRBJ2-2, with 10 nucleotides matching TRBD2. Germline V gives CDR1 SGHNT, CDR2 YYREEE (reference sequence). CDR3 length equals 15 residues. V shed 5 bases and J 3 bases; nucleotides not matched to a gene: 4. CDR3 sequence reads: CASSSGTSDTGELFF. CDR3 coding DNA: TGTGCCAGCAGTTCCGGGACTAGCGACACCGGGGAGCTGTTTTTT.

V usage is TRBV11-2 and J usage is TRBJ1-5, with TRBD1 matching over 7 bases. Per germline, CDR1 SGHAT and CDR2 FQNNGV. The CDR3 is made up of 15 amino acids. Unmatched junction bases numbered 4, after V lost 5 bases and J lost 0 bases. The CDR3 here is CASSLQGNSNQPQHF. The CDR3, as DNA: TGTGCCAGCAGCCTACAGGGGAATAGCAATCAGCCCCAGCATTTT.

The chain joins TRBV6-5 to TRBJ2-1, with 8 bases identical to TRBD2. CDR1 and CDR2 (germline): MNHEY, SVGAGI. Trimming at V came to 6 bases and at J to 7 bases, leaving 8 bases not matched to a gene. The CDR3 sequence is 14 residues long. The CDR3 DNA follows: TGTGCCAGCAGGCACACGGGAGGGGGGAATGAGCAGTTCTTC. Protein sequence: CASRHTGGGNEQFF.

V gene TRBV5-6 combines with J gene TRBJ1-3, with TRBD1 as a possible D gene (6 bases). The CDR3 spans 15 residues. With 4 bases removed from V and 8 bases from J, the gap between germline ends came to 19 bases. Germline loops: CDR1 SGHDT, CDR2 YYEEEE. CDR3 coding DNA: TGTGCCAGCAGCAATGGACAGTGGCACGGAGACACCATATATTTT. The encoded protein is CASSNGQWHGDTIYF.

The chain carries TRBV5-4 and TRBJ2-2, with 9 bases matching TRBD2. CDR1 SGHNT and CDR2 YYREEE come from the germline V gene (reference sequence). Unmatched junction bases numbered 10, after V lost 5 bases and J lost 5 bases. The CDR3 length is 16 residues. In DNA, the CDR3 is TGTGCCAGCAGGGAGGGGACTAGCCGAGGGACCGGGGAGCTGTTTTTT. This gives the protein CASREGTSRGTGELFF.

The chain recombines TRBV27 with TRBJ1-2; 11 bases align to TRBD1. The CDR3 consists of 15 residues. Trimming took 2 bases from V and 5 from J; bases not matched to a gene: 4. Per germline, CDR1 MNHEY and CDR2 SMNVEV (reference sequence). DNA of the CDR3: TGTGCCAGCAGTTTAACCGGGACAGGGGGGTATGGCTACACCTTC. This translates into CASSLTGTGGYGYTF.

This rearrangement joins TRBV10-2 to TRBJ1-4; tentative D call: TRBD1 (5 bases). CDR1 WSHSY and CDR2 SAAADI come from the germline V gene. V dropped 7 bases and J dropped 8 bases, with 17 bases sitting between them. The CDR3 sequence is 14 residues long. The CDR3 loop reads CASNPGGSGEKLFF. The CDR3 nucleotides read TGCGCCAGCAATCCCGGGGGGTCGGGGGAAAAACTGTTTTTT.

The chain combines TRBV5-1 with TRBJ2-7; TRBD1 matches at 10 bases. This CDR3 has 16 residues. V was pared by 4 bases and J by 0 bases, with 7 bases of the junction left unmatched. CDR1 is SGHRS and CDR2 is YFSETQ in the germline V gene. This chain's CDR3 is CASSRTGTGDSYEQYF. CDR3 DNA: TGCGCCAGCAGCCGGACCGGGACAGGGGACTCCTACGAGCAGTACTTC. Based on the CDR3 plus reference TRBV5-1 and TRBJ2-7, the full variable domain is KAGVTQTPRYLIKTRGQQVTLSCSPISGHRSVSWYQQTPGQGLQFLFEYFSETQRNKGNFPGRFSGRQFSNSRSEMNVSTLELGDSALYLCASSRTGTGDSYEQYFGPGTRLTVT.

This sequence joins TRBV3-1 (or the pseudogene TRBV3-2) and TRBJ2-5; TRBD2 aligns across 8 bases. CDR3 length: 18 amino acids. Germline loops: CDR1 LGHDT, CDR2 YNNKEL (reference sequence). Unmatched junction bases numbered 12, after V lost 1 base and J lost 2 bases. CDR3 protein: CASSQGDLGSGVQETQYF. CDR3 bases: TGTGCCAGCAGCCAAGGGGATTTGGGTAGCGGGGTTCAAGAGACCCAGTACTTC.

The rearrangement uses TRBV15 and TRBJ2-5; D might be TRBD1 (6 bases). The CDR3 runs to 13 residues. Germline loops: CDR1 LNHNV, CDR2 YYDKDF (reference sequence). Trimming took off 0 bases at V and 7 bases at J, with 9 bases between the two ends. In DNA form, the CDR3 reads TGTGCCACCAGCAGAGATAAAGGGGGGACCCAGTACTTC. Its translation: CATSRDKGGTQYF. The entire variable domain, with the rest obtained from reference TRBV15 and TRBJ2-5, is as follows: DAMVIQNPRYQVTQFGKPVTLSCSQTLNHNVMYWYQQKSSQAPKLLFHYYDKDFNNEADTPDNFQSRRPNTSFCFLDIRSPGLGDTAMYLCATSRDKGGTQYFGPGTRLLVL.

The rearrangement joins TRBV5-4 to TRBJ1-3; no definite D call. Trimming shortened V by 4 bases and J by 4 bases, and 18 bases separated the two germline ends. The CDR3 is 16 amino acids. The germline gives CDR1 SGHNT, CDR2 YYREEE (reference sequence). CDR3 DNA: TGTGCCAGCAGCCTAGAACCCTTGGAGGTCGGAAACACCATATATTTT. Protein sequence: CASSLEPLEVGNTIYF.

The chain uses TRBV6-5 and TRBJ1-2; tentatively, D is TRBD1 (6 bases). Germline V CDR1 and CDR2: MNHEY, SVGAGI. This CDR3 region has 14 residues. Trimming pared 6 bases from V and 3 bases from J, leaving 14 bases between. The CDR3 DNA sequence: TGTGCCAGCAGCGTTACGTACAGGGACTATGGCTACACCTTC. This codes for CASSVTYRDYGYTF.

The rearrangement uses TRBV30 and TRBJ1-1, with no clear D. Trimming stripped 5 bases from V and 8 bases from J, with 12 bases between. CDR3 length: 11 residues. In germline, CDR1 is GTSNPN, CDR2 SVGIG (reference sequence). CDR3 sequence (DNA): TGTGCCTGGGGCTGGAGCCTAGAAGCTTTCTTT. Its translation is CAWGWSLEAFF.

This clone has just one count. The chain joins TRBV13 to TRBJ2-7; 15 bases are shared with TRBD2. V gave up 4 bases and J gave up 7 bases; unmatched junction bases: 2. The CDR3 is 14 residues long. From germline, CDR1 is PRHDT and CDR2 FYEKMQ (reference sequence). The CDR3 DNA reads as TGTGCCAGCAGCTACGGGACTAGCGGGAGGGAGCAGTACTTC. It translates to CASSYGTSGREQYF.